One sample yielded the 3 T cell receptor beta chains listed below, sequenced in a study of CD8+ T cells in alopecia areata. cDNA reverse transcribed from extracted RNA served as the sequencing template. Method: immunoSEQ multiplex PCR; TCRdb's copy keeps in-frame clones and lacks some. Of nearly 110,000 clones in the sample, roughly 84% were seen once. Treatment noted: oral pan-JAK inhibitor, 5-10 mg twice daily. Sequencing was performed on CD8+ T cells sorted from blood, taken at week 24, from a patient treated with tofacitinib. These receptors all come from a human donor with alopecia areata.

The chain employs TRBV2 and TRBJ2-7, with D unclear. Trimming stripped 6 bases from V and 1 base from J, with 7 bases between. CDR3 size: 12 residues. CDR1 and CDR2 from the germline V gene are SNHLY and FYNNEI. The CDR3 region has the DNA TGTGCCAGCAGGAGCGTGTCCTACGAGCAGTACTTC. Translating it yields CASRSVSYEQYF.

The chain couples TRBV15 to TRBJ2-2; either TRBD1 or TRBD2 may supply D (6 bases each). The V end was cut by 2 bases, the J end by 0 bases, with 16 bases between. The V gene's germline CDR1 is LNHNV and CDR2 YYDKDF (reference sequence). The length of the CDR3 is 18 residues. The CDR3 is CATSRPNTGGPNTGELFF. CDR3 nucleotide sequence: TGTGCCACCAGCAGACCCAATACCGGGGGCCCGAACACCGGGGAGCTGTTTTTT.

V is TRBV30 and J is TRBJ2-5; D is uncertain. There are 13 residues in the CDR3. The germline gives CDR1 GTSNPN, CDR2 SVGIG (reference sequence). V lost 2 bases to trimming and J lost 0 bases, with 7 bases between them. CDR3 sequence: CAWSLGYQETQYF. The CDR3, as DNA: TGTGCCTGGAGTTTGGGGTACCAAGAGACCCAGTACTTC.